The present TCR beta chain was sequenced within a study of shared clonotypes between healthy human individuals. Germline V CDR1 and CDR2: MNHNS, SASEGT. The CDR3 is 16 amino acids. Trimming left V 4 bases short and J 0 bases short, with 15 bases between. Clones were sequenced by immunoSEQ multiplex PCR, and TCRdb holds only the in-frame ones, with some missing. Among around 1.1 million clones, around 78% were seen once, and the ten largest hold more than 0.55%. Sequenced: memory CD4+ T cells from PBMCs. This sample's subset: CD45RA-negative fraction. The sequence was collected from a man aged 18 to 30 in good health. Some clones in this sample may be carry-over from other donors' samples. The chain joins TRBV6-1 to TRBJ2-5; D gene uncertain. CDR3 region: CASSAYRAAYQETQYF. CDR3 nucleotides: TGTGCCAGCAGTGCTTACCGGGCTGCGTACCAAGAGACCCAGTACTTC.